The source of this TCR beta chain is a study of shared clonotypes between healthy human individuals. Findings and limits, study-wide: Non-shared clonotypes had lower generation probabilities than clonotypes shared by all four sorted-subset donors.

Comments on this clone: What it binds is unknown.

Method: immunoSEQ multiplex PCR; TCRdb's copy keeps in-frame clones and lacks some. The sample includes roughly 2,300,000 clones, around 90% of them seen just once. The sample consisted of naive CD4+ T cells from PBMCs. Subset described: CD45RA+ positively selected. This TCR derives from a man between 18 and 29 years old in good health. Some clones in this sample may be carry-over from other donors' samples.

The CDR3 bases are TGTGCCAGCAGTTTAACGGGGGCCACGGGGGAGACCCAGTACTTC. As protein: CASSLTGATGETQYF. The chain combines TRBV28 with TRBJ2-5; the D gene could be TRBD1 or TRBD2 (6 bases each). The CDR3 spans 15 residues. Germline V gene lookup returns CDR1 MDHEN and CDR2 SYDVKM. With 2 bases removed from V and 5 bases from J, the gap between germline ends came to 15 bases.